This TCR beta chain was recovered during a study of OX40 agonist ivuxolimab in advanced cancers. Across the study: The study gave patients intravenous ivuxolimab at 0.01 to 10 mg/kg every 2 weeks. Partial responses were observed in three patients, of whom one had hepatocellular carcinoma and two had cutaneous melanoma. General study results and limits: There were, on average, more expanded clones in CD8+ T cells than in CD4+.

Only in-frame clones appear in the TCRdb table, and some are missing; sequencing was by immunoSEQ multiplex PCR. The sample records roughly 50,000 clones, 86% being singletons. The CDR3 is made up of 14 amino acids. Germline V gene lookup returns CDR1 SGHKS and CDR2 YYEKEE (reference sequence). Deletions cut 2 bases from V and 1 base from J, with 9 bases between. On this clone itself: Its antigen is not known.

This TCR was recovered from an adult with an advanced solid tumor such as melanoma, head and neck, liver or kidney cancer. This specimen consisted of CD4+ or CD8+ T cells sorted from blood, obtained in a trial of the OX40 agonist ivuxolimab. The J gene is TRBJ2-5, the V gene TRBV5-5; D gene ambiguous. CDR3 amino acids: CASSLSAIQETQYF. For the CDR3, the DNA is TGTGCCAGCAGCTTAAGCGCCATCCAAGAGACCCAGTACTTC.